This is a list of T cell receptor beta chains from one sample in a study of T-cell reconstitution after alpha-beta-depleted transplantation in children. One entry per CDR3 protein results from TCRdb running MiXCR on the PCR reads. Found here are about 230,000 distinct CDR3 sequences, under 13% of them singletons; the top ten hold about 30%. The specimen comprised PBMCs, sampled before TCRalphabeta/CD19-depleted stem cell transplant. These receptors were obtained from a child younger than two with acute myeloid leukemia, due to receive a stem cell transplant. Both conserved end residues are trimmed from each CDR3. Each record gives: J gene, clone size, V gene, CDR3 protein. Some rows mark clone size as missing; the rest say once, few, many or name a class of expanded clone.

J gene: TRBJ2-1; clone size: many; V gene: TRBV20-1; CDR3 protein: SAMMAGGNYNEQF
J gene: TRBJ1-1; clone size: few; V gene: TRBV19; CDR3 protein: ASSRQGMAEAF
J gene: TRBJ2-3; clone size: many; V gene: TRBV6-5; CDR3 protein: ASSYGPSGRGPDTQY
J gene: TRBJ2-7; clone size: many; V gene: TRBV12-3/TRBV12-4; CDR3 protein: ASSFQTSYEQY
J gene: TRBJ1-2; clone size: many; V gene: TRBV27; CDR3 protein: ASSGGGYGYT
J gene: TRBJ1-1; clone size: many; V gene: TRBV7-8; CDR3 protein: ASSLSGGTEAF
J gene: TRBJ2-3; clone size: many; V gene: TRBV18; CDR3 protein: ASSPPSGSTDTQY
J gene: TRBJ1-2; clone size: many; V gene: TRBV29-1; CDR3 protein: SVEEGLSYT
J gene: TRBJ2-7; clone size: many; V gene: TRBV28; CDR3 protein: ASRQDRGPLYEQY
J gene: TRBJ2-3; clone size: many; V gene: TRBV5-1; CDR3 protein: ASSLRGQTSDTQY
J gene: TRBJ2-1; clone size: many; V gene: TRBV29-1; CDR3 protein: SVEGGWEQF
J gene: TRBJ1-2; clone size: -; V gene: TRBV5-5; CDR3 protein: ASSPPRRGAYYGYT
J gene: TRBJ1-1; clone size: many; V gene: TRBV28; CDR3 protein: ASSPGGRMNTEAF
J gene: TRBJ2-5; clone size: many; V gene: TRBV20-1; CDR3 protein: STGRAGETQY
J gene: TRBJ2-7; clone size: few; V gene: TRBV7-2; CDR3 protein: ASSPRTYEQY
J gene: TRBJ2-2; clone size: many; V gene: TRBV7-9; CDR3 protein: ASSYDRGTGELF